This T cell receptor (beta chain) comes out of a study of blood T cell repertoires in COVID-19. The trim removed 4 bases at V and 5 bases at J, leaving 17 bases unmatched. The germline CDR1 and CDR2 sequences are SGHNT and YYREEE (reference sequence). The CDR3 has 20 amino acids. Generated by immunoSEQ multiplex PCR, the TCRdb table keeps only in-frame clones and is missing some. The table includes under 200,000 clones, roughly 86% detected once. The TCR comes from a woman aged 55-70 years who had recovered from COVID-19. The chain couples TRBV5-4 to TRBJ2-2, with 13 bases aligning to TRBD2. The specimen was peripheral blood. CDR3: CASSRTMGLAGNRRTGELFF. CDR3 sequence (DNA): TGTGCCAGCAGCCGAACTATGGGACTAGCGGGGAATAGAAGAACCGGGGAGCTGTTTTTT.